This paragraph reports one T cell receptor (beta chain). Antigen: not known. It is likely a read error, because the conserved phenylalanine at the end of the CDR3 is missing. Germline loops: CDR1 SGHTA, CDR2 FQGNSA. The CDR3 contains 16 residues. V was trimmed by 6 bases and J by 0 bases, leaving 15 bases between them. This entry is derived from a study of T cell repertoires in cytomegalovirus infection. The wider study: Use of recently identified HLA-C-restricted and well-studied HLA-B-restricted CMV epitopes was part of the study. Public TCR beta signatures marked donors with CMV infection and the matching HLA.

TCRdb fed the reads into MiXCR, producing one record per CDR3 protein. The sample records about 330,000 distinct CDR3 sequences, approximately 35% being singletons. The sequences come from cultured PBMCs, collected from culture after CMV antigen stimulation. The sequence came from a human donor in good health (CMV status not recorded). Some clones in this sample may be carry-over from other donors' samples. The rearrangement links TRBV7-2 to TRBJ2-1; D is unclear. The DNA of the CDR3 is TGTGCCAGCAGGATCTATCCGACCAACTCCTACAATGAGCAGTTCCTC. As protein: CASRIYPTNSYNEQFL.